The source of this T cell receptor beta chain is a study of a mutant IDH1 vaccine in newly diagnosed glioma. Study context: All eight of the vaccinations patients received fell in weeks 1, 3, 5, 7, 11, 15, 19 and 23.

The repertoire was sequenced with immunoSEQ multiplex PCR; TCRdb's copy has only in-frame clones and lacks some. The sample contains 50,000 to 65,000 clones, roughly 83% of which appear only once. This CDR3 has 15 amino acids. V lost 0 bases and J lost 2, with 6 bases in between. Germline loops: CDR1 SGHRS, CDR2 YFSETQ. Noted time point: week 11, during vaccination. Vaccination comprised doses that each held 300 ug of mutant IDH1 20-mer peptide, plus topical imiquimod. About this clone itself: The antigen remains unidentified.

The chain uses TRBV5-1 and TRBJ2-6; either TRBD1 or TRBD2 may fit D (5 bases each). The sequences come from PBMCs, collected from a glioma patient whose treatment included an IDH1 peptide vaccine. The sequence derives from a woman in her forties or fifties with glioma. CDR3 sequence reads: CASSLVGAGANVLTF. For the CDR3, the DNA is TGCGCCAGCAGCTTGGTGGGGGCTGGGGCCAACGTCCTGACTTTC.